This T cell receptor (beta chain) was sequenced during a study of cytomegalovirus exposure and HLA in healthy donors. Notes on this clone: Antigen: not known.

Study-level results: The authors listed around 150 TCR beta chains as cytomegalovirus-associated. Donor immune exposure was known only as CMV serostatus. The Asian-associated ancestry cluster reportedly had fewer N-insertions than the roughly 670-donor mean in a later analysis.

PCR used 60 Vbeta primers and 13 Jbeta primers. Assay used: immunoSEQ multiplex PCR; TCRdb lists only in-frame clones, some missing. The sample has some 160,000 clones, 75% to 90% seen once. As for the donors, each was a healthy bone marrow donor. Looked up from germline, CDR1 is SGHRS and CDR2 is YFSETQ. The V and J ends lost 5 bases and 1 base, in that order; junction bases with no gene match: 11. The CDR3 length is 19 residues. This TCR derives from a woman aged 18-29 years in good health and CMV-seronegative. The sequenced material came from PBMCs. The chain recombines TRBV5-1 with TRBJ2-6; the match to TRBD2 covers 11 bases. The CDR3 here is CASSPLSGGANSGANVLTF. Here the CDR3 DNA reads TGCGCCAGCAGTCCCCTTAGCGGGGGGGCGAATTCTGGGGCCAACGTCCTGACTTTC.